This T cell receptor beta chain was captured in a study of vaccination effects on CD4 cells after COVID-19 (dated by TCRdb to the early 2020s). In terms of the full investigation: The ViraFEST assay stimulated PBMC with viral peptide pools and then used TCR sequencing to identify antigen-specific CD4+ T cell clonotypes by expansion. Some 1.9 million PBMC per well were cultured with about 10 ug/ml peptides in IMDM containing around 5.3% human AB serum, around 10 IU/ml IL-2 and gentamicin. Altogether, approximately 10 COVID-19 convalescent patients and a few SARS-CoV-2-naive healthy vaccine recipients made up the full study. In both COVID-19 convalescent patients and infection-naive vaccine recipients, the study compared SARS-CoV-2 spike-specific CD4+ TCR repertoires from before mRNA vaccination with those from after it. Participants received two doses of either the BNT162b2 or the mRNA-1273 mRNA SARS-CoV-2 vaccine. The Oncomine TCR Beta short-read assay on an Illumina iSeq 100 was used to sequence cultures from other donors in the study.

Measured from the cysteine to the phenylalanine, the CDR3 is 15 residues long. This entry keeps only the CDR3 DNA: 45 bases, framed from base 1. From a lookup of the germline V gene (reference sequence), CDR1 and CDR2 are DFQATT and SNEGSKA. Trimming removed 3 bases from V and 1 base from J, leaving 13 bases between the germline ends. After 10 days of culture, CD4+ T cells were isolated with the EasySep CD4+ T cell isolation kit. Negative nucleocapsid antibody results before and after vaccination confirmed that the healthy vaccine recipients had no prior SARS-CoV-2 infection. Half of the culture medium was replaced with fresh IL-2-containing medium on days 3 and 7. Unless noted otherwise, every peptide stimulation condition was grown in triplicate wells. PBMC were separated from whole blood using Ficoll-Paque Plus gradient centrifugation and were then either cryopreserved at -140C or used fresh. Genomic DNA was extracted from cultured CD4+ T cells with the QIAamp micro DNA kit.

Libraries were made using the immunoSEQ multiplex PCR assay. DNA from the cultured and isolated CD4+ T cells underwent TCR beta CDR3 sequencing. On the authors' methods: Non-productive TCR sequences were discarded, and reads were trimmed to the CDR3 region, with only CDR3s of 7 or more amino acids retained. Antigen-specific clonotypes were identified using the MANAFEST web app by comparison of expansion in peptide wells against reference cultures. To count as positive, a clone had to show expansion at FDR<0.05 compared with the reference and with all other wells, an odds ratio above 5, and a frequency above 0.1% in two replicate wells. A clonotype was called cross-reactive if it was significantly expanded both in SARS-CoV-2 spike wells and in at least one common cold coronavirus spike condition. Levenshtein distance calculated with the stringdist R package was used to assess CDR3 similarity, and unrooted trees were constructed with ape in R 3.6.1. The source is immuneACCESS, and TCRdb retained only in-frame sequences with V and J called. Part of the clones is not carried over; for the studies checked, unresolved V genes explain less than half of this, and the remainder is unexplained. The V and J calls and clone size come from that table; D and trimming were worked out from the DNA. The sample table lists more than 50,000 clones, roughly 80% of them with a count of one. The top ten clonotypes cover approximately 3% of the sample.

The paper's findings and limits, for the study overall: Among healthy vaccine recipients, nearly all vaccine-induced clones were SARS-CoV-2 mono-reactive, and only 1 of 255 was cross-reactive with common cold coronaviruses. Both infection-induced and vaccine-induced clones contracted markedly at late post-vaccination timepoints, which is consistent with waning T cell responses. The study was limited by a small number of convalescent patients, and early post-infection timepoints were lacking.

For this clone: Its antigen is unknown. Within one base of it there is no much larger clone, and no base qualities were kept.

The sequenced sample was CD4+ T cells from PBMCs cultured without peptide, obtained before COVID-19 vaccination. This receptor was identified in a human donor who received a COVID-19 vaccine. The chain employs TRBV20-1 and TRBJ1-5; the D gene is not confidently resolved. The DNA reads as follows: TGCAGTGCTAGTGTCGAGGGTCGGAGCAATCAGCCCCAGCATTTT. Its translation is CSASVEGRSNQPQHF.